One sample yielded the 20 T cell receptor beta chains listed below, sequenced in a study of cytomegalovirus exposure and HLA in healthy donors. PCR employed 60 Vbeta and 13 Jbeta primers. Sequencing used immunoSEQ multiplex PCR; TCRdb keeps in-frame clones, though not all of them. The table lists some 130,000 clones, with around 1.6% in the top ten. Sequencing was carried out using PBMCs. Source of these receptors: a woman in her 40s in good health and CMV-seropositive.

This chain connects TRBV19 to TRBJ1-1, with D possibly matching TRBD1 (6 bases). This CDR3 contains 15 residues. CDR1 LNHDA and CDR2 SQIVND come from the germline V gene (reference sequence). V was shortened by 3 bases and J by 6 bases, with 17 bases between the two germline ends. The CDR3 is CASSMRLNREAEAFF. The CDR3 DNA sequence: TGTGCCAGTAGTATGCGGTTAAACAGGGAAGCTGAAGCTTTCTTT.

With respect to this clone: This sample includes further DNA sequences coding for the same CDR3. The gene calls are TRBV7-2 and TRBJ2-7; D uncertain. V was trimmed by 5 bases and J by 0 bases, leaving 5 bases between them. CDR1 is SGHTA and CDR2 is FQGNSA in the germline V gene. This CDR3 region has 12 residues. CDR3 bases: TGTGCCAGCAGCCCGAGCTCCTACGAGCAGTACTTC. This sequence encodes CASSPSSYEQYF.

The chain combines TRBV28 with TRBJ1-3, with D maybe TRBD1 (5 bases). CDR3 length equals 15 residues. Germline V gene lookup returns CDR1 MDHEN and CDR2 SYDVKM. V lost 1 base to trimming and J lost 5 bases, with 12 bases between them. CDR3 DNA: TGTGCCAGCAGTTTATCTCTGGGGGGACGAAACACCATATATTTT. This gives the protein CASSLSLGGRNTIYF.

The V call is TRBV6-5, the J call TRBJ1-2; weak D call: TRBD1 (6 bases). Per the germline V gene, CDR1 is MNHEY and CDR2 is SVGAGI. Between the trimmed V and J ends, which lost 6 bases and 0 bases, there was a span of 14 bases. There are 15 residues in the CDR3. The CDR3 loop reads CASSIDRLPNYGYTF. The CDR3 nucleotides read TGTGCCAGCAGCATAGACAGGCTCCCTAACTATGGCTACACCTTC.

The genes are TRBV7-9 and TRBJ2-7; 8 bases map to TRBD1. The germline gives CDR1 SEHNR, CDR2 FQNEAQ (reference sequence). The CDR3 sequence is 14 residues long. V lost 5 bases, J lost 2 bases, and 5 bases stayed unmatched. The CDR3 sequence is CASSKGQGTYEQYF. CDR3 DNA sequence: TGTGCCAGCAGCAAAGGACAGGGAACCTACGAGCAGTACTTC.

The chain joins TRBV6-1 to TRBJ2-3; D gene unclear. This CDR3 spans 14 amino acids. With 1 base removed from V and 0 bases from J, the gap between germline ends came to 5 bases. Germline CDR1 reads MNHNS; CDR2 reads SASEGT. The CDR3 is CASSEVQSTDTQYF. The DNA of the CDR3 is TGTGCCAGCAGTGAAGTCCAAAGCACAGATACGCAGTATTTT.

The genes are TRBV29-1 and TRBJ2-7; 7 nucleotides line up with TRBD1. The CDR3 is 11 residues long. V trimming: 7 bases; J trimming: 4 bases; junction bases outside the gene matches: 4. Germline-derived CDR1 and CDR2 are SQVTM and ANQGSEA. Here the CDR3 reads CSAGTEYEQYF. CDR3 sequence (DNA): TGCAGCGCCGGGACAGAATACGAGCAGTACTTC.

The rearrangement links TRBV5-8 to TRBJ1-5, with 9 bases identical to TRBD1. The CDR3 runs 15 residues. Germline CDR1 reads SGHTS; CDR2 reads YDEGEE. With 1 base clipped from V and 6 bases from J, the junction kept 5 bases outside the gene matches. CDR3 bases: TGTGCCAGCAGCTTGCGACAGGGGGTAGGTCAGCCCCAGCATTTT. It codes for CASSLRQGVGQPQHF.

The J gene is TRBJ1-1, the V gene TRBV7-2; D is perhaps TRBD1 (5 bases). Trimming took off 1 base at V and 4 bases at J, with 13 bases between the two ends. The CDR3 totals 15 residues. The V gene's germline CDR1 is SGHTA and CDR2 FQGNSA. Written as DNA, the CDR3 is TGTGCCAGCAGCTTAGGGTGGGGGGGGAGCACTGAAGCTTTCTTT. Its translation: CASSLGWGGSTEAFF.

V and J are TRBV5-1 and TRBJ2-5, with 14 positions matching TRBD2. The assigned J gene may be wrong: the sequence end matches TRBJ2-7 better. The CDR3 consists of 15 residues. Germline values: CDR1 SGHRS, CDR2 YFSETQ. The CDR3 coding sequence is TGCGCCAGCAGCACGGGACTAGCGGGAGACCCCGAGCAGTACTTC. Translation: CASSTGLAGDPEQYF.

The rearrangement links TRBV5-6 to TRBJ2-1; no reliable D call. This CDR3 region has 16 residues. CDR1 and CDR2 from the germline V gene are SGHDT and YYEEEE. The V gene lost 0 bases and the J gene lost 7 bases, with 17 bases spanning the gap. In DNA form, the CDR3 reads TGTGCCAGCAGCTTGGTCAGGCAGGCCTCGCTGAATGAGCAGTTCTTC. Translated: CASSLVRQASLNEQFF.

The chain combines TRBV7-3 with TRBJ2-1; 10 nucleotides align to TRBD1. V trimming: 6 bases; J trimming: 8 bases; junction bases outside the gene matches: 10. The CDR3 consists of 15 residues. Germline CDR1 and CDR2: SGHTA and FQGTGA. CDR3 loop: CASSSGTGEWDEQFF. CDR3 sequence (DNA): TGTGCCAGCAGTAGCGGGACAGGGGAGTGGGATGAGCAGTTCTTC.

This chain's CDR3 is CASSTSALTDTQYF. The CDR3 nucleotides read TGCGCCAGCAGTACCAGCGCCCTCACAGATACGCAGTATTTT. J is TRBJ2-3 and V is TRBV10-1; D remains ambiguous. Trimming cost V 5 bases and J 2 bases, with 11 bases left between them. The CDR3 has 14 amino acids. Germline assignment: CDR1 WNHNN and CDR2 SYGVQD (reference sequence).

This sequence joins TRBV30 and TRBJ2-7; 12 nucleotides align to TRBD1. The V segment lost 1 base and the J segment 5 bases; nucleotides outside the gene matches: 6. CDR3 length equals 15 residues. CDR1 is GTSNPN, CDR2 SVGIG, per germline (reference sequence). Here the CDR3 reads CAWSATGQGADEQYF. The CDR3, as DNA: TGTGCCTGGAGTGCTACGGGACAGGGGGCCGACGAGCAGTACTTC.

CDR3 loop: CASSFWSPPSGRHNEQFF. For the CDR3, the DNA is TGTGCCAGCAGCTTCTGGTCCCCTCCTAGCGGGAGGCACAATGAGCAGTTCTTC. The V gene is TRBV5-6, the J gene TRBJ2-1; 11 bases map to TRBD2. Germline CDR1 SGHDT, CDR2 YYEEEE. This CDR3 spans 18 amino acids. V was pared by 2 bases and J by 5 bases, with 12 bases of the junction left unmatched.

The rearrangement uses TRBV9 and TRBJ2-5, with 8 bases that match TRBD1. The CDR3 loop spans 15 amino acids. Germline CDR1 and CDR2: SGDLS and YYNGEE. After removal of 0 bases from V and 5 bases from J, the junction contained 6 bases not matched to a gene. The CDR3 loop is CASSVAGGSFETQYF. The CDR3 DNA follows: TGTGCCAGCAGCGTAGCAGGGGGCTCCTTTGAGACCCAGTACTTC.

The J gene is TRBJ2-1, the V gene TRBV15; 7 bases match TRBD2. V lost 1 base to trimming and J lost 3 bases; unmatched junction nucleotides: 18. The CDR3 has 20 amino acids. From germline, CDR1 is LNHNV and CDR2 YYDKDF (reference sequence). The CDR3 is CATSRGPGGLSSKLYNEQFF. In DNA form, the CDR3 reads TGTGCCACCAGCAGAGGGCCGGGGGGTCTTTCGTCGAAACTCTACAATGAGCAGTTCTTC.

This chain uses TRBV15 with TRBJ2-1, with 10 nucleotides matching TRBD2. Losses at the gene ends were 5 bases for V and 1 base for J; bases not matched to a gene: 14. Germline V lookup: CDR1 LNHNV, CDR2 YYDKDF (reference sequence). The CDR3 consists of 19 residues. CDR3: CATSGVPPGLASSYNEQFF. Written as DNA, the CDR3 is TGTGCCACCAGCGGAGTCCCACCGGGACTAGCGTCTTCCTACAATGAGCAGTTCTTC.

In DNA form, the CDR3 reads TGTGCCAGCAGTTACGGGACAGGGGGTGAAGCTTTCTTT. It yields the protein CASSYGTGGEAFF. The V call is TRBV6-5, the J call TRBJ1-1; 11 bases fit TRBD1. Trimming took 2 bases from V and 7 from J; bases not matched to a gene: 0. Per the germline V gene, CDR1 is MNHEY and CDR2 is SVGAGI. CDR3 length equals 13 residues.

The chain uses TRBV6-1 and TRBJ2-1; 9 bases map to TRBD2. With V trimmed by 3 bases and J by 0 bases, 0 bases remained unmatched. This CDR3 is built from 15 residues. Germline V gene sequence: CDR1 MNHNS, CDR2 SASEGT. In DNA form, the CDR3 reads TGTGCCAGCAGTGAGACTAGCGGCTCCTACAATGAGCAGTTCTTC. Its translation: CASSETSGSYNEQFF.